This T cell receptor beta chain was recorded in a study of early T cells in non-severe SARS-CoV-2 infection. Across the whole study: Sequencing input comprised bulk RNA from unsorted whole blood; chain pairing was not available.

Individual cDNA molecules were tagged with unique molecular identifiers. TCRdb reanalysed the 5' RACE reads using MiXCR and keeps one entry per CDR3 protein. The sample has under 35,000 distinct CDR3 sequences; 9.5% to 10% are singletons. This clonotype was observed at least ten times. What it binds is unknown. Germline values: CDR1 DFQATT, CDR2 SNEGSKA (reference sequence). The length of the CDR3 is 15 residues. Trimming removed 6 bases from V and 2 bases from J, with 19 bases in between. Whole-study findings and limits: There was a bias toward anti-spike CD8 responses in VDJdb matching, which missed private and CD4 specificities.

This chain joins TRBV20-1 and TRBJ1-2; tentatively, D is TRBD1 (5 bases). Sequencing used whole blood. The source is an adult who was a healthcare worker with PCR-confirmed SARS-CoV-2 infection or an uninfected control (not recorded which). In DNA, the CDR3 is TGCAGTGCCAGGGAATCCGGGACGGCAAACTATGGCTACACCTTC. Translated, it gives CSARESGTANYGYTF.